This T cell receptor beta chain emerged from a study of cytomegalovirus exposure and HLA in healthy donors. General study points: There were a few CMV-associated chains whose specificity for CMV antigens was confirmed in vitro. In a later analysis, TCR association rates varied by HLA locus: DRB1 most, HLA-C fewest. A previous analysis found most TCR beta V segments productive roughly 87% or roughly 30% of the time. A few V segments could not be told apart, such as TRBV6-2 and TRBV6-3, and were left out.

Researchers ran the PCR with 60 Vbeta and 13 Jbeta primers. The protocol was immunoSEQ multiplex PCR, while the TCRdb copy is restricted to in-frame clones and leaves out a portion. Among about 140,000 clones, roughly 80% were seen once, and the ten largest hold less than 1.5%. Looked up from germline, CDR1 is PRHDT and CDR2 is FYEKMQ (reference sequence). The V end lost 5 bases, the J end lost 8 bases, and 18 bases lay between the germline ends. There are 14 residues in the CDR3. Comments on this clone: The antigen is unknown.

What was sequenced was PBMCs. V and J are TRBV13 and TRBJ1-2; no reliable D call. This receptor was obtained from a female donor in good health and CMV-seronegative. The CDR3 protein is CASSRGVADWGYTF. In DNA form, the CDR3 reads TGTGCCAGCAGCCGCGGGGTGGCGGATTGGGGCTACACCTTC. Drawing the rest from reference TRBV13 and TRBJ1-2, the complete variable domain is AAGVIQSPRHLIKEKRETATLKCYPIPRHDTVYWYQQGPGQDPQFLISFYEKMQSDKGSIPDRFSAQQFSDYHSELNMSSLELGDSALYFCASSRGVADWGYTFGSGTRLTVV.